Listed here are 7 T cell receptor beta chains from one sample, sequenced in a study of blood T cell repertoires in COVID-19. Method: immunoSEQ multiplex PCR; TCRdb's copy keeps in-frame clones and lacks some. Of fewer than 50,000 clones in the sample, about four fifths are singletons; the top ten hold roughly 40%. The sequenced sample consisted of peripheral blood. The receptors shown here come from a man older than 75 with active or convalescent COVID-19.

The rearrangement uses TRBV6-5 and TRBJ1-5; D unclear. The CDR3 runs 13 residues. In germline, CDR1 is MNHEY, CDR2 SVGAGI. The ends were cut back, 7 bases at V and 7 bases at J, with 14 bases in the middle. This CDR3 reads CASKQMAGQPQHF. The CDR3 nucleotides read TGTGCCAGCAAGCAGATGGCGGGCCAGCCCCAGCATTTT.

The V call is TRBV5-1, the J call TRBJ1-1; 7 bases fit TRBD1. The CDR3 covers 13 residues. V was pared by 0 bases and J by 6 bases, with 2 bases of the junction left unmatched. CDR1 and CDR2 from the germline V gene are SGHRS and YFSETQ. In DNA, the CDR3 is TGCGCCAGCAGCTTGGTAGGGGGCTCTGAAGCTTTCTTT. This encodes CASSLVGGSEAFF.

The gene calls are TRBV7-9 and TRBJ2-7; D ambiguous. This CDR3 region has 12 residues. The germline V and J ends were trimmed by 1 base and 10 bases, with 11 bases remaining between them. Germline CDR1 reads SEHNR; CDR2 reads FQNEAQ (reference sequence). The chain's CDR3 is CASSLGHPPQYF. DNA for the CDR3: TGTGCCAGCAGCTTAGGGCACCCCCCTCAGTACTTC.

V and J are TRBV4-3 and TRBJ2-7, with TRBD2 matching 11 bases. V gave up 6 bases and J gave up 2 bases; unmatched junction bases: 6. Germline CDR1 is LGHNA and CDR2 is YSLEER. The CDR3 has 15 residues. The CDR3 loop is CASRAGSGGAYEQYF. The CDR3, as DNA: TGCGCCAGCAGGGCAGGTAGCGGGGGGGCCTACGAGCAGTACTTC.

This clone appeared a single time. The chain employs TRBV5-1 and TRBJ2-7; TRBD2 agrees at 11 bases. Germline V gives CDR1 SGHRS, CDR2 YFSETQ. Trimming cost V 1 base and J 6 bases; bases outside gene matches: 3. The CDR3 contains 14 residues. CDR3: CASSLTLAGAEQYF. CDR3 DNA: TGCGCCAGCAGCTTGACACTAGCGGGAGCCGAGCAGTACTTC.

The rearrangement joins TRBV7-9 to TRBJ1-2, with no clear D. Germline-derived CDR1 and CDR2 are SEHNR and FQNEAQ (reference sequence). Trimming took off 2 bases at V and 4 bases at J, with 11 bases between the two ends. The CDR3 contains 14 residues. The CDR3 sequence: CASSLWSDLYGYTF. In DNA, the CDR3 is TGTGCCAGCAGCTTATGGAGCGACCTCTATGGCTACACCTTC.

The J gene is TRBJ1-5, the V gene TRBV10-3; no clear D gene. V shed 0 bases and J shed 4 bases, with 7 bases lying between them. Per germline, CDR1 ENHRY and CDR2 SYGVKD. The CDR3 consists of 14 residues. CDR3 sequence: CAISESTHNQPQHF. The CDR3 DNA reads TGTGCCATCAGTGAGTCTACTCATAATCAGCCCCAGCATTTT.